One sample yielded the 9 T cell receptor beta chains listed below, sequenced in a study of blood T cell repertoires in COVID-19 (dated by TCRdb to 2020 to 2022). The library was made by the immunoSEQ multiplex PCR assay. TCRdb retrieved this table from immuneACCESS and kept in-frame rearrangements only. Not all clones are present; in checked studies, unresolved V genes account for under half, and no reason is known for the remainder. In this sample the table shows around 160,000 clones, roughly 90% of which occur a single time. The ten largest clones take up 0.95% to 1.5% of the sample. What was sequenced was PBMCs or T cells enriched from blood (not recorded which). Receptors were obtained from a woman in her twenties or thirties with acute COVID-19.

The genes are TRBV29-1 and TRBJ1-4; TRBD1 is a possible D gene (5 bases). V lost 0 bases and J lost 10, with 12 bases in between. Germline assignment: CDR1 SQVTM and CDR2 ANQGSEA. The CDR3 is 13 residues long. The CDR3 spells CSVEERGFGKLFF. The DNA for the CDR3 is TGCAGCGTTGAAGAACGGGGGTTCGGAAAACTGTTTTTT.

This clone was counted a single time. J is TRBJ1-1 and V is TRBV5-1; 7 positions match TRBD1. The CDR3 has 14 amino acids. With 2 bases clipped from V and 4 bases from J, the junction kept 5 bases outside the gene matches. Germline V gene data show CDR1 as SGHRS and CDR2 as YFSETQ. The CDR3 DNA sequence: TGCGCCAGCAGCTTCAGGGGGTTTGGCACTGAAGCTTTCTTT. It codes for CASSFRGFGTEAFF.

The CDR3 DNA follows: TGTGCCAGTAGTATGACGGAGGCTAGAGAAAAACTGTTTTTT. Encoded protein: CASSMTEAREKLFF. This sequence joins TRBV19 and TRBJ1-4; D gene unclear. The CDR3 has 14 amino acids. CDR1 is LNHDA, CDR2 SQIVND, per germline (reference sequence). Trimming removed 3 bases from V and 8 bases from J, with 13 bases in between.

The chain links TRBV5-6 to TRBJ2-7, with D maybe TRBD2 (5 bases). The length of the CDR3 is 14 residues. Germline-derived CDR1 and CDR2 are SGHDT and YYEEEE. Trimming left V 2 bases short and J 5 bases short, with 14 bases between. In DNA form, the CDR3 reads TGTGCCAGCAGCTTCCGCGGGCTCCTCAACGAGCAGTACTTC. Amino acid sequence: CASSFRGLLNEQYF.

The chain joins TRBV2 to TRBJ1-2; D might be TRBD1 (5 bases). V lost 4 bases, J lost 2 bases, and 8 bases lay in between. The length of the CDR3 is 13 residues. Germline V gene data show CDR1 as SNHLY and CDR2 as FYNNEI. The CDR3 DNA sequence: TGTGCCAGCAGTGTACAGGAGAACTATGGCTACACCTTC. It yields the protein CASSVQENYGYTF.

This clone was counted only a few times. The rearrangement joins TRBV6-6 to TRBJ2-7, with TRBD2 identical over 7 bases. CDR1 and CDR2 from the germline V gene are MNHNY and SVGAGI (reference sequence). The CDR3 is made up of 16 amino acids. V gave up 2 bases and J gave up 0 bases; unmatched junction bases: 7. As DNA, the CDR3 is TGTGCCAGCAGTTACGTGGGGGGAGGGAACTCCTACGAGCAGTACTTC. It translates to CASSYVGGGNSYEQYF.

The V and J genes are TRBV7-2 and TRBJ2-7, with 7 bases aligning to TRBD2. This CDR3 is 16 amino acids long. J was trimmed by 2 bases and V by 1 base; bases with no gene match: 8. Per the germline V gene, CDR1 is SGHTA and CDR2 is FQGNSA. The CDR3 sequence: CASSLDAASGAYEQYF. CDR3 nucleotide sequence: TGTGCCAGCAGCTTAGATGCGGCTAGCGGAGCCTACGAGCAGTACTTC. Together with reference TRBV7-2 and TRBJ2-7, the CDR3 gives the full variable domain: GAGVSQSPSNKVTEKGKDVELRCDPISGHTALYWYRQSLGQGLEFLIYFQGNSAPDKSGLPSDRFSAERTGGSVSTLTIQRTQQEDSAVYLCASSLDAASGAYEQYFGPGTRLTVT.

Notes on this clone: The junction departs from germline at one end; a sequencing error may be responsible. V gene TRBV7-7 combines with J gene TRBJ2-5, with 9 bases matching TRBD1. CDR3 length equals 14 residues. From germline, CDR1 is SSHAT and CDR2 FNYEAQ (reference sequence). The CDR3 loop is CASSFPGTGETQYF. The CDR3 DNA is TGTGCTAGCAGCTTCCCAGGGACAGGGGAGACCCAGTACTTC.

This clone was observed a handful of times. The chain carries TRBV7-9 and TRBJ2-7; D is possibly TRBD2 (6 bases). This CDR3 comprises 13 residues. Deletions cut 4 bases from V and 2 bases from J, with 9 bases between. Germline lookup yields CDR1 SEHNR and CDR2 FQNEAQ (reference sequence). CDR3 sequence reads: CASSSRGTYEQYF. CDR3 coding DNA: TGTGCCAGCAGCTCTCGCGGGACCTACGAGCAGTACTTC.